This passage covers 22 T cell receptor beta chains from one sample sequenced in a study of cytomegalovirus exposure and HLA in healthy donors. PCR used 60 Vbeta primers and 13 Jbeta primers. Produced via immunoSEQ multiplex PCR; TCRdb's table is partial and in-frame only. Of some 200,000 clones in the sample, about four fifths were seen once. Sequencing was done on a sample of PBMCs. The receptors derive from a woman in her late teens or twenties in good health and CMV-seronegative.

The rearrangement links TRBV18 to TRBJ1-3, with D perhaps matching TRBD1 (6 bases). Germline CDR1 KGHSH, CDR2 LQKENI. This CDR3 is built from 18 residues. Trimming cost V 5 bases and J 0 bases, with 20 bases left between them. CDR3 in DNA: TGTGCCAGCTCAGCCCGGGACACCGCTCGAAGCTCTGGAAACACCATATATTTT. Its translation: CASSARDTARSSGNTIYF.

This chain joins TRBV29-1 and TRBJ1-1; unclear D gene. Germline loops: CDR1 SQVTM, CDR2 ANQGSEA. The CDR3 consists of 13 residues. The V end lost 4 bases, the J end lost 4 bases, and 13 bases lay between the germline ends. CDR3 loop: CSVVGTRGTEAFF. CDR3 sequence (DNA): TGCAGCGTTGTTGGCACCCGGGGCACTGAAGCTTTCTTT.

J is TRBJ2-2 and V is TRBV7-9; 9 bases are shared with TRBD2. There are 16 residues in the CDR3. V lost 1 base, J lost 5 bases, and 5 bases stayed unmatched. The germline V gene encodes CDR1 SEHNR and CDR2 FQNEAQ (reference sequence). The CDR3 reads CASSLVAGAQTGELFF. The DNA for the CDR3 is TGTGCCAGCAGCTTAGTAGCGGGAGCTCAAACCGGGGAGCTGTTTTTT.

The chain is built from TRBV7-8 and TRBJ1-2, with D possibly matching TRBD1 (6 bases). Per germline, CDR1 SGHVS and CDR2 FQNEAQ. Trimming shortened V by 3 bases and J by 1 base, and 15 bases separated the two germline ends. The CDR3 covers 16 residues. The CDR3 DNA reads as TGTGCCAGCAGCTTGTCGGGACAAAAGGATAACTATGGCTACACCTTC. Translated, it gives CASSLSGQKDNYGYTF. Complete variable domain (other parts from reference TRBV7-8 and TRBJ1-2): GAGVSQSPRYKVAKRGQDVALRCDPISGHVSLFWYQQALGQGPEFLTYFQNEAQLDKSGLPSDRFFAERPEGSVSTLKIQRTQQEDSAVYLCASSLSGQKDNYGYTFGSGTRLTVV.

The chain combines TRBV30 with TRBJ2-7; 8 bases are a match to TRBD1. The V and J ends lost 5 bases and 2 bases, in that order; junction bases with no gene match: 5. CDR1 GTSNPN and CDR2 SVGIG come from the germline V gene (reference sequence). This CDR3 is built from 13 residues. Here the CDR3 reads CAWGWTGPYEQYF. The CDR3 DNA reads TGTGCCTGGGGTTGGACAGGGCCCTACGAGCAGTACTTC.

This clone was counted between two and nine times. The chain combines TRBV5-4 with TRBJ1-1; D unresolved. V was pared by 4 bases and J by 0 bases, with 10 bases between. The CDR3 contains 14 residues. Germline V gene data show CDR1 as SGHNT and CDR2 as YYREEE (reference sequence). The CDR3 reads CASSLEPMNTEAFF. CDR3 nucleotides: TGTGCCAGCAGCCTGGAGCCCATGAACACTGAAGCTTTCTTT.

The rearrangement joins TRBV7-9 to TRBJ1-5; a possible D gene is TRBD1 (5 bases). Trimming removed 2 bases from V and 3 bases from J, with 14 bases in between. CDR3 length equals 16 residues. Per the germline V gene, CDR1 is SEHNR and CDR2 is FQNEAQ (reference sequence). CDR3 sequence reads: CASSLWQGGHNQPQHF. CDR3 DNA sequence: TGTGCCAGCAGCTTATGGCAGGGAGGGCACAATCAGCCCCAGCATTTT.

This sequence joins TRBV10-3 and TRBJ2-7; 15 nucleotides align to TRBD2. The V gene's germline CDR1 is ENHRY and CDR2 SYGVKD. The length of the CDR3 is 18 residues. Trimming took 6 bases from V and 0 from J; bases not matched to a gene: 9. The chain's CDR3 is CAISPARTSGRGSYEQYF. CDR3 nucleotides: TGTGCCATCAGCCCTGCACGGACTAGCGGGAGGGGCTCCTACGAGCAGTACTTC.

In DNA, the CDR3 is TGTGCCAGCTCATCAAAGGAACAGGGGATCTACGAGCAGTACTTC. It yields the protein CASSSKEQGIYEQYF. This chain joins TRBV18 and TRBJ2-7; TRBD1 matches 7 bases. The CDR3 runs to 15 residues. Germline CDR1 reads KGHSH; CDR2 reads LQKENI. V trimming: 5 bases; J trimming: 3 bases; junction bases outside the gene matches: 10.

In DNA form, the CDR3 reads TGTGCCAGCGCCGACTTGATCACCTCCTACGAGCAGTACTTC. Amino acid sequence: CASADLITSYEQYF. The V gene is TRBV27, the J gene TRBJ2-7; D is uncertain. V lost 8 bases, J lost 0 bases, and 14 bases lay in between. This CDR3 is 14 amino acids long. CDR1 is MNHEY and CDR2 is SMNVEV in the germline V gene (reference sequence).

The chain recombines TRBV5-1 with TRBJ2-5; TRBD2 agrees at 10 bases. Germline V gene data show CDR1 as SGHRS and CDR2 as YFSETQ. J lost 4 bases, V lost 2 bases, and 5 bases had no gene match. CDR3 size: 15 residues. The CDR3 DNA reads TGCGCCAGCAGCTTCACTAGCGGGAACACAGAGACCCAGTACTTC. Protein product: CASSFTSGNTETQYF. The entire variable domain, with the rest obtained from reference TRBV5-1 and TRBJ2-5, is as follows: KAGVTQTPRYLIKTRGQQVTLSCSPISGHRSVSWYQQTPGQGLQFLFEYFSETQRNKGNFPGRFSGRQFSNSRSEMNVSTLELGDSALYLCASSFTSGNTETQYFGPGTRLLVL.

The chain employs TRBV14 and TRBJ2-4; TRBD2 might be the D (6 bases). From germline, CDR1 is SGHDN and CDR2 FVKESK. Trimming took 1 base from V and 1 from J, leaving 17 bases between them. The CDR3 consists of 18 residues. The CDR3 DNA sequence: TGTGCCAGCAGCCAAGGATTTGGAGGGAGTAGGGCCAAAAACATTCAGTACTTC. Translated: CASSQGFGGSRAKNIQYF.

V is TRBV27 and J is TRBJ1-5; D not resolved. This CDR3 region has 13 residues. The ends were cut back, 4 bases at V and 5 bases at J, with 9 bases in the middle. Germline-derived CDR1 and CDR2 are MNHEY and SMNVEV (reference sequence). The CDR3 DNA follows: TGTGCCAGCAGTTGGATGGGCGATCAGCCCCAGCATTTT. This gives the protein CASSWMGDQPQHF.

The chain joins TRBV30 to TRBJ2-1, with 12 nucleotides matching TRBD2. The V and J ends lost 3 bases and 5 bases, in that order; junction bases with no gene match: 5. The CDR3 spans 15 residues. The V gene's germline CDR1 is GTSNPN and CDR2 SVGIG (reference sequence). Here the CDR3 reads CAWRASGRGNNEQFF. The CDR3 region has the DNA TGTGCCTGGAGGGCTAGCGGGAGGGGGAACAATGAGCAGTTCTTC.

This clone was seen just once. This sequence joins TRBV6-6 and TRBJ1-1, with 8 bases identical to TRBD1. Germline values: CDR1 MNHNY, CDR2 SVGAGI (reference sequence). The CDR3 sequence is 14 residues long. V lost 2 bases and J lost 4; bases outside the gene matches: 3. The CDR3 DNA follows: TGTGCCAGCAGTTACCCAACAGGGGGCACTGAAGCTTTCTTT. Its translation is CASSYPTGGTEAFF.

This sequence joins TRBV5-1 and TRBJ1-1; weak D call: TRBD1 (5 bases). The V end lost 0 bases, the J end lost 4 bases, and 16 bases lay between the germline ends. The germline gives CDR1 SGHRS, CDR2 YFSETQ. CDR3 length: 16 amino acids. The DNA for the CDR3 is TGCGCCAGCAGCTTGGCCGTCGGGGGTTCATCCACTGAAGCTTTCTTT. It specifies CASSLAVGGSSTEAFF.

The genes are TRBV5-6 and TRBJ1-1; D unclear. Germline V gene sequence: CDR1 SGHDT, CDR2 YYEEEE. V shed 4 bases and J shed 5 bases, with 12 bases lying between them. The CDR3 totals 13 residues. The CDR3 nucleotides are TGTGCCAGCAGCACTGTCCCCCGTACTGAAGCTTTCTTT. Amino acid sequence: CASSTVPRTEAFF. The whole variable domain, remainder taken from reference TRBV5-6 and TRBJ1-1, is DAGVTQSPTHLIKTRGQQVTLRCSPKSGHDTVSWYQQALGQGPQFIFQYYEEEERQRGNFPDRFSGHQFPNYSSELNVNALLLGDSALYLCASSTVPRTEAFFGQGTRLTVV.

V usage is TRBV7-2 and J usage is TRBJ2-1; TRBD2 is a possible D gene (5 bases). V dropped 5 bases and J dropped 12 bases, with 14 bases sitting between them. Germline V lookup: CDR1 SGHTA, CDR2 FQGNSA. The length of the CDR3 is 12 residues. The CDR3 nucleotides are TGTGCCAGCAGCAAGGATGGACGGGGGCAGTTCTTC. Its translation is CASSKDGRGQFF.

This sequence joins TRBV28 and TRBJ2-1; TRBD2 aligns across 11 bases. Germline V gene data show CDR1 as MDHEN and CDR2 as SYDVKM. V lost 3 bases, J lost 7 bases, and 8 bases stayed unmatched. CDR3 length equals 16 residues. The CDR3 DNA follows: TGTGCCAGCAGTTTCATAGCGGGAGGGCCAGAGAATGAGCAGTTCTTC. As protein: CASSFIAGGPENEQFF.

CDR3 sequence reads: CASSYQDGRQAFF. CDR3 bases: TGTGCCAGCAGTTATCAGGACGGGAGACAAGCTTTCTTT. The chain uses TRBV6-1 and TRBJ1-1; D not certain. The germline V and J ends were trimmed by 5 bases and 9 bases, with 16 bases remaining between them. The CDR3 runs 13 residues. Germline V gene data show CDR1 as MNHNS and CDR2 as SASEGT.

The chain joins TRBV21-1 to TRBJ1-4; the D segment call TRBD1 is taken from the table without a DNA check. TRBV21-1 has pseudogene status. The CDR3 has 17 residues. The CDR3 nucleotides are TGTGCCAGCAGCAATCCTTCTCCTACAGGGGACAATGAAAAACTGTTTTTT. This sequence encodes CASSNPSPTGDNEKLFF.

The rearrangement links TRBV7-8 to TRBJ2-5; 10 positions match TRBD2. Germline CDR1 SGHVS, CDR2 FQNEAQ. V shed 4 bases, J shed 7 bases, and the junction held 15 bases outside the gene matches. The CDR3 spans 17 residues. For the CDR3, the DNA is TGTGCCAGCAGCTCAACCGGGGTAGCGGGAGGACCGGGGACCCAGTACTTC. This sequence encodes CASSSTGVAGGPGTQYF.